This TCR beta chain stems from a study of cytomegalovirus exposure and HLA in healthy donors. The PCR made use of 60 Vbeta and 13 Jbeta primers. Measured with immunoSEQ multiplex PCR; TCRdb has only the in-frame clones, and not every one. The table includes about 120,000 clones, roughly 82% detected once. Study-wide points: Analysis performed later showed TCR beta chains linked to HLA being more clonally expanded than equally common others. An assumption of roughly uniform sequencing depth across donors underlay the presence/absence analyses. A reported reduction in N-insertions relative to the roughly 700-donor mean was seen in an Asian-associated ancestry cluster in a later analysis. When analyzed later, a missense DCLRE1C variant was found to be linked to TCR beta V- and J-gene trimming.

Germline-derived CDR1 and CDR2 are MNHEY and SVGAGI. This CDR3 region has 13 residues. The germline V and J ends were trimmed by 4 bases and 9 bases, with 13 bases remaining between them. With regard to this clone: What it recognizes is unknown.

This TCR came from a woman younger than 30 in good health and CMV-seronegative. This chain links TRBV6-5 with TRBJ1-5; possibly TRBD1 for D (6 bases). Sequenced sample: PBMCs. The DNA of the CDR3 is TGTGCCAGCAGTTTTACAGGGAAGGCGCCCCAGCATTTT. This encodes CASSFTGKAPQHF.